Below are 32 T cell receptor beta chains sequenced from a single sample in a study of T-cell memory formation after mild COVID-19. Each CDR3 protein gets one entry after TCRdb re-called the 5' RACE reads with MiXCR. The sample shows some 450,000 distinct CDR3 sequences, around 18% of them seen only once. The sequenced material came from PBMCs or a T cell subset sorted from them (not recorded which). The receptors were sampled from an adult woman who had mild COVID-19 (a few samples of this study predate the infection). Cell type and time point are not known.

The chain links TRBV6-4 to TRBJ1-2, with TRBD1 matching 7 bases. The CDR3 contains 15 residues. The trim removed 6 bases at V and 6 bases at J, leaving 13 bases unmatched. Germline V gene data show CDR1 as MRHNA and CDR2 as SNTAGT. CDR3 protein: CASREVAGGSDGYTF. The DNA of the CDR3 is TGTGCCAGCAGAGAGGTTGCAGGGGGAAGCGATGGCTACACCTTC.

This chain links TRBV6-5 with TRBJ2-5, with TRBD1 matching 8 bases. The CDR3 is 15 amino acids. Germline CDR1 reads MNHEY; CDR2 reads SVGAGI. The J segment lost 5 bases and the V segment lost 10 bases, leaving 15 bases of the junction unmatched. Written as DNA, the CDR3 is TGTGCCACTCCGCTCAGGGGGCGGGTCGGGGAGACCCAGTACTTC. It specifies CATPLRGRVGETQYF.

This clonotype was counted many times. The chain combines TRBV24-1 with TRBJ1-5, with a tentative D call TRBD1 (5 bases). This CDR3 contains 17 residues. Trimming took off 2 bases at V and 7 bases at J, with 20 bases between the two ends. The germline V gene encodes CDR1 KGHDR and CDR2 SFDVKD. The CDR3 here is CATSDYHSRVSGQPQHF. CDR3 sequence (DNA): TGTGCCACCAGTGATTACCACTCCAGGGTATCGGGGCAGCCCCAGCATTTT.

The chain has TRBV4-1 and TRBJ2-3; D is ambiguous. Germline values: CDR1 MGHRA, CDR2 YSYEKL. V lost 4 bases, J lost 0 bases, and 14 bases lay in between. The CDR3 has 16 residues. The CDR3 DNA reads TGCGCCAGCAGCCTGTCCGGGCCACCGAGCACAGATACGCAGTATTTT. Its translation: CASSLSGPPSTDTQYF.

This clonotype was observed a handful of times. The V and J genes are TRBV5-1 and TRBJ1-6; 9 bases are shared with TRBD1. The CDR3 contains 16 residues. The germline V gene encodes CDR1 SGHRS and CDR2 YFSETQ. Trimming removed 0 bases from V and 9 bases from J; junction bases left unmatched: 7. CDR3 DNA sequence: TGCGCCAGCAGCTTGGCCGGGGGACAGGGTGGTTCACCCCTCCACTTT. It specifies CASSLAGGQGGSPLHF.

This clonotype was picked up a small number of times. The CDR3 DNA sequence: TGTGCCAGCACTGATCACTACGAGCAGTACTTC. This gives the protein CASTDHYEQYF. This rearrangement joins TRBV12-3 or TRBV12-4 to TRBJ2-7; D not resolved. This CDR3 has 11 residues. V was cut by 7 bases and J by 3 bases, with 7 bases left in between.

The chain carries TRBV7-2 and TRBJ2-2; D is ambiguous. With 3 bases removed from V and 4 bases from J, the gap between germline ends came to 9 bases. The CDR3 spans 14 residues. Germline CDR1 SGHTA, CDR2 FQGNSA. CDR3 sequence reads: CASSFLTGTGELFF. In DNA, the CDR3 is TGTGCCAGCAGCTTCTTGACGGGCACCGGGGAGCTGTTTTTT.

CDR3 residues: CASSNTGSPEAFF. The CDR3 region has the DNA TGTGCCAGCAGCAATACAGGGTCACCTGAAGCTTTCTTT. The chain couples TRBV7-9 to TRBJ1-1, with D possibly being TRBD1 (6 bases). Per germline, CDR1 SEHNR and CDR2 FQNEAQ (reference sequence). The CDR3 length is 13 residues. With 5 bases removed from V and 6 bases from J, the gap between germline ends came to 13 bases.

DNA of the CDR3: TGTGCCAGCAGCCCGACTAGCGGGAGAAATGAGCAGTTCTTC. It is translated as CASSPTSGRNEQFF. This chain links TRBV7-9 with TRBJ2-1, with 12 bases that match TRBD2. CDR1 and CDR2 (germline): SEHNR, FQNEAQ (reference sequence). The CDR3 sequence is 14 residues long. With V trimmed by 5 bases and J by 7 bases, 3 bases remained unmatched.

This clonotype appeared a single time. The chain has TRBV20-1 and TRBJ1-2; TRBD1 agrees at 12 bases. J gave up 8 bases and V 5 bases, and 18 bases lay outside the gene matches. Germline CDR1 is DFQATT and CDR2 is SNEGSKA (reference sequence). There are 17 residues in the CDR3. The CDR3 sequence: CSAYAGTGGNRLRGYTF. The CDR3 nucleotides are TGCAGTGCTTACGCCGGGACAGGGGGCAATCGGCTTAGGGGCTACACCTTC.

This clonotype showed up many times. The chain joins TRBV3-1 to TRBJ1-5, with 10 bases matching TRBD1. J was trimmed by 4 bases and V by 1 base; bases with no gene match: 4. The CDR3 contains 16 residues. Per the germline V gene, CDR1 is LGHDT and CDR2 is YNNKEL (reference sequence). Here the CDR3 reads CASSQGGTGVNQPQHF. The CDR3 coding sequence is TGTGCCAGCAGCCAAGGAGGGACAGGGGTTAATCAGCCCCAGCATTTT.

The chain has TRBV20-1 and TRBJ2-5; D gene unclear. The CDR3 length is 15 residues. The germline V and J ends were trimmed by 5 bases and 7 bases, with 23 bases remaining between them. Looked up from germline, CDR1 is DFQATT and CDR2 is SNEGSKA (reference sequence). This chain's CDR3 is CSAELGWKTLGTQYF. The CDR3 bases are TGCAGTGCTGAGTTGGGGTGGAAGACCCTCGGGACCCAGTACTTC.

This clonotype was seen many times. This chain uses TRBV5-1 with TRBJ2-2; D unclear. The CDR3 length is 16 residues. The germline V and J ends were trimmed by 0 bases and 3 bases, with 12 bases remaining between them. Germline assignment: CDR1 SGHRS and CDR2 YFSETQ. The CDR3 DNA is TGCGCCAGCAGCTTGGCATTAGACGGCGACACCGGGGAGCTGTTTTTT. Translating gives CASSLALDGDTGELFF.

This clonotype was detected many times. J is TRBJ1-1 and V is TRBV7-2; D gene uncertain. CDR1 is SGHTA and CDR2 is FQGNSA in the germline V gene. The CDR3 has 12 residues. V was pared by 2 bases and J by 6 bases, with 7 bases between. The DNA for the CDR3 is TGTGCCAGCAGCTTACAGTGGGCTGAAGCTTTCTTT. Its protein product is CASSLQWAEAFF.

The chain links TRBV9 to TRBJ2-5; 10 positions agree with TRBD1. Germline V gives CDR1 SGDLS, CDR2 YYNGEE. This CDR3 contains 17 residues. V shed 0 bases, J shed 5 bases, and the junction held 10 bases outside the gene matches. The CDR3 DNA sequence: TGTGCCAGCAGCGTAGCACCGACAGACAGGGGGCACGAGACCCAGTACTTC. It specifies CASSVAPTDRGHETQYF.

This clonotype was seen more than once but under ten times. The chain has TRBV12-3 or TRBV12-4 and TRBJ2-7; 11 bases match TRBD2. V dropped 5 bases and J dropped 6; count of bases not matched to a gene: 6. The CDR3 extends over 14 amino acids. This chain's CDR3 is CASSRLAGTREQYF. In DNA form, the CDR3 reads TGTGCCAGCAGTAGACTAGCGGGGACGCGCGAGCAGTACTTC.

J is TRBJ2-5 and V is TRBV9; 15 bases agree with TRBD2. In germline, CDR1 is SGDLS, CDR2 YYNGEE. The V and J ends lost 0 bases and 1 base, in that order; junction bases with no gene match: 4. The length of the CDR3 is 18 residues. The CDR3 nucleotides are TGTGCCAGCAGCGTAGGGACTAGCGGGGGGGTCCTCCAAGAGACCCAGTACTTC. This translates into CASSVGTSGGVLQETQYF.

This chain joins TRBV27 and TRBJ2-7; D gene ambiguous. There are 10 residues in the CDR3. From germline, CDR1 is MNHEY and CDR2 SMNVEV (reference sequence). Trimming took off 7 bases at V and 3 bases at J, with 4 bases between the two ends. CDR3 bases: TGTGCCAGCACCCACTACGAGCAGTACTTC. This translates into CASTHYEQYF.

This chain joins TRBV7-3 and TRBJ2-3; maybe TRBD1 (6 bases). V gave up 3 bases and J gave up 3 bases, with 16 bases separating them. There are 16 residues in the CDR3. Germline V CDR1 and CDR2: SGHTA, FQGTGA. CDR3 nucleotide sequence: TGTGCCAGCAGCTTGACAGGCCGACTGATTACAGATACGCAGTATTTT. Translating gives CASSLTGRLITDTQYF.

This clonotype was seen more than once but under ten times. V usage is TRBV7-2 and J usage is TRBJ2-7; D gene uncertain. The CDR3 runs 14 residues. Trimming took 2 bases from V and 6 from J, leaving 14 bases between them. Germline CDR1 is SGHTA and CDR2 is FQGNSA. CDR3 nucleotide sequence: TGTGCCAGCAGCTTACTAATTGGTCCCGGCGAGCAGTACTTC. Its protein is CASSLLIGPGEQYF.

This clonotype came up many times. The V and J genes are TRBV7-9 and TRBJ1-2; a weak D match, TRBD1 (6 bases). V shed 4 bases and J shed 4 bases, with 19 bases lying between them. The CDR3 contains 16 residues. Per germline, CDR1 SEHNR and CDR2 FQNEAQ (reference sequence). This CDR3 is CASSSTGQLLSYGYTF. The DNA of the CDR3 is TGTGCCAGCAGCTCAACTGGACAGCTCCTCAGCTATGGCTACACCTTC.

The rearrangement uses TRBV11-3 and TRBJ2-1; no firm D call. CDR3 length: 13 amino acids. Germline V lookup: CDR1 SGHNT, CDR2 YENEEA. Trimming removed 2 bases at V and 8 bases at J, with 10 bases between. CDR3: CASSLLGNDEQFF. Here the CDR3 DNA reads TGTGCCAGCAGCTTACTAGGGAATGATGAGCAGTTCTTC.

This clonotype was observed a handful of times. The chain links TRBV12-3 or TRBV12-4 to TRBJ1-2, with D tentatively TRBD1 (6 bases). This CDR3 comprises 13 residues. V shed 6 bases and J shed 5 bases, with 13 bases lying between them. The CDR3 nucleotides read TGTGCCAGCAGGACGGAGGGGGTTTATGGCTACACCTTC. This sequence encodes CASRTEGVYGYTF.

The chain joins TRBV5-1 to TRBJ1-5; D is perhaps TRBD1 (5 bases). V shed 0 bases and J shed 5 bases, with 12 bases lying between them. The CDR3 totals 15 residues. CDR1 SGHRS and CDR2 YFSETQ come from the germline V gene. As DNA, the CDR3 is TGCGCCAGCAGCTTGGAGGGGCAGGATTATCAGCCCCAGCATTTT. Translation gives CASSLEGQDYQPQHF.

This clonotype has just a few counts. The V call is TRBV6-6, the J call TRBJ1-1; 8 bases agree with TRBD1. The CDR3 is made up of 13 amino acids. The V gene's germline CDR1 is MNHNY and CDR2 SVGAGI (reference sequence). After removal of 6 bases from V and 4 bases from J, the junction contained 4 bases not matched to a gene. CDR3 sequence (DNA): TGTGCCAGCAGCCCCGGACAGGGCACTGAAGCTTTCTTT. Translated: CASSPGQGTEAFF.

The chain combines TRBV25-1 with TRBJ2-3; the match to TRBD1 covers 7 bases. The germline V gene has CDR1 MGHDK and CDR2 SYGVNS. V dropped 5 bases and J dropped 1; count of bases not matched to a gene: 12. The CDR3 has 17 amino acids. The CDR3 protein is CASSTLLAQGGTDTQYF. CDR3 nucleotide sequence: TGTGCCAGCAGTACCTTATTAGCCCAGGGGGGCACAGATACGCAGTATTTT.

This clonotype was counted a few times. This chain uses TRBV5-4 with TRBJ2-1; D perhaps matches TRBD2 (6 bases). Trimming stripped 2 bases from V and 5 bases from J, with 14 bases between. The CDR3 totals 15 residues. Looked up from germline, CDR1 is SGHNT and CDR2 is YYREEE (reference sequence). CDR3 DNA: TGTGCCAGCAGCTTAGGAGGGGCCGCGGACAATGAGCAGTTCTTC. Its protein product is CASSLGGAADNEQFF.

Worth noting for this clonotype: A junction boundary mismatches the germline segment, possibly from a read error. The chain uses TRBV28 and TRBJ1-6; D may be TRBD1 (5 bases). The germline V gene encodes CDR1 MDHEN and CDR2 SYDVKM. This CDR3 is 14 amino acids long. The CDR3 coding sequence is TGTGCCAGCAGCCCACTGACAGCTTTTTCACCCATCCACTTT. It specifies CASSPLTAFSPIHF.

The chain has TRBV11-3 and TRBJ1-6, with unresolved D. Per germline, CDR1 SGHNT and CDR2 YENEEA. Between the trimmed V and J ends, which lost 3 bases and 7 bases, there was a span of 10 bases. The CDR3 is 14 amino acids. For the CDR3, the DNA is TGTGCCAGCAGCTTGGAGGGCTCGAATTCACCCCTCCACTTT. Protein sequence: CASSLEGSNSPLHF.

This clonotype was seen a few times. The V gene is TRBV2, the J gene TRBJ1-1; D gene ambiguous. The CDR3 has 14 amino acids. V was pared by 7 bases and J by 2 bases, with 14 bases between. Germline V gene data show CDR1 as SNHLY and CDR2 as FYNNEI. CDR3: CASTVLQRNTEAFF. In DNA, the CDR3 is TGTGCCAGCACCGTGCTCCAGCGAAACACTGAAGCTTTCTTT.

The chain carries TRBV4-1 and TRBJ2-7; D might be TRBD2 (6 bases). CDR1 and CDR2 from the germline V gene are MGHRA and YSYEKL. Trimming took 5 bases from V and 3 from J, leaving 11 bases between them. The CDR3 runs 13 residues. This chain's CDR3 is CASSANGGYEQYF. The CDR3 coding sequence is TGCGCCAGCAGCGCAAACGGGGGCTACGAGCAGTACTTC.

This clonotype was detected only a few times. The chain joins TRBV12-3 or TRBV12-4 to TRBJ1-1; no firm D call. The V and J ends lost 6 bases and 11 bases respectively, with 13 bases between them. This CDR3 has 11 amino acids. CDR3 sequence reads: CASSPSLAAFF. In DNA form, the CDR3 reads TGTGCCAGCAGCCCATCCCTGGCCGCTTTCTTT.